The 19 T cell receptor beta chains below come from one sample, sequenced in a study of blood T cell repertoires in COVID-19. Here immunoSEQ multiplex PCR was the method, and the copy in TCRdb shows in-frame clones only, minus some. Found here are over 450,000 clones, 80% to 90% of them singletons; the top ten hold roughly 0.92%. The source material was peripheral blood. The receptors were sampled from a man aged 18-30 years with COVID-19, enrolled during active disease.

The chain combines TRBV25-1 with TRBJ1-1, with D unclear. The CDR3 extends over 13 amino acids. Trimming stripped 4 bases from V and 1 base from J, with 7 bases between. CDR1 is MGHDK, CDR2 SYGVNS, per germline. The CDR3 loop reads CASSVTSNTEAFF. In DNA form, the CDR3 reads TGTGCCAGCAGTGTAACTTCGAACACTGAAGCTTTCTTT.

The J gene is TRBJ2-2, the V gene TRBV19, with TRBD2 identical over 8 bases. Germline loops: CDR1 LNHDA, CDR2 SQIVND (reference sequence). The CDR3 consists of 15 residues. The V segment lost 4 bases and the J segment 2 bases; nucleotides outside the gene matches: 3. As DNA, the CDR3 is TGTGCCAGTAGTAATAGCGGGATAAACACCGGGGAGCTGTTTTTT. Its protein product is CASSNSGINTGELFF.

The chain couples TRBV3-1 (or the pseudogene TRBV3-2) to TRBJ2-7; D gene ambiguous. Trimming removed 0 bases at V and 6 bases at J, with 15 bases between. From germline, CDR1 is LGHDT and CDR2 YNNKEL (reference sequence). This CDR3 region has 15 residues. This CDR3 is CASSQDLGSFSEQYF. In DNA, the CDR3 is TGTGCCAGCAGCCAAGATCTAGGTAGCTTCTCCGAGCAGTACTTC.

The rearrangement uses TRBV3-1 (or the pseudogene TRBV3-2) and TRBJ2-2; a possible D gene is TRBD2 (7 bases). The germline CDR1 and CDR2 sequences are LGHDT and YNNKEL (reference sequence). The CDR3 sequence is 16 residues long. V was clipped by 8 bases and J by 6 bases, with 22 bases between them. CDR3 nucleotides: TGTGCCAGCTCCGACCCCGGACTAGGGGGGCCCGGGGAGCTGTTTTTT. It yields the protein CASSDPGLGGPGELFF.

The chain has TRBV9 and TRBJ2-1; 8 bases match TRBD2. The CDR3 covers 15 residues. V was pared by 0 bases and J by 5 bases, with 4 bases of the junction left unmatched. The germline V gene has CDR1 SGDLS and CDR2 YYNGEE. CDR3 in amino acids: CASSVGLASNNEQFF. The CDR3 bases are TGTGCCAGCAGCGTAGGACTAGCGTCGAACAATGAGCAGTTCTTC.

This clone was recorded at least ten times. The CDR3 loop reads CASATSGGVLDTQYF. Written as DNA, the CDR3 is TGTGCCAGCGCGACTAGCGGGGGGGTCTTGGATACGCAGTATTTT. The gene calls are TRBV6-5 and TRBJ2-3; 14 bases align to TRBD2. V trimming: 8 bases; J trimming: 6 bases; junction bases outside the gene matches: 7. The CDR3 contains 15 residues. CDR1 MNHEY and CDR2 SVGAGI come from the germline V gene.

Of note for this clone: Other DNA sequences in the sample encode the same CDR3. DNA of the CDR3: TGTGCCAGCAGTTCAAACTCCTACGAGCAGTACTTC. The encoded protein is CASSSNSYEQYF. The rearrangement links TRBV27 to TRBJ2-7, with no clear D. The CDR3 is made up of 12 amino acids. Germline CDR1 MNHEY, CDR2 SMNVEV (reference sequence). V dropped 4 bases and J dropped 0 bases, with 4 bases sitting between them.

This clone was seen just once. V usage is TRBV25-1 and J usage is TRBJ1-6, with a possible D match to TRBD1 (6 bases). The germline V gene encodes CDR1 MGHDK and CDR2 SYGVNS. V was trimmed by 6 bases and J by 7 bases, leaving 16 bases between them. This CDR3 spans 15 amino acids. CDR3 loop: CASRQQGRINSPLHF. The CDR3 DNA reads TGTGCCAGCAGACAACAGGGACGTATAAATTCACCCCTCCACTTT.

This clone was observed a handful of times. In the same sample, other DNA sequences code for this CDR3. The chain links TRBV13 to TRBJ2-7, with 8 bases fitting TRBD2. The germline gives CDR1 PRHDT, CDR2 FYEKMQ (reference sequence). With V trimmed by 2 bases and J by 2 bases, 8 bases remained unmatched. The CDR3 runs 16 residues. The CDR3 region has the DNA TGTGCCAGCAGCTTAAGGGACCCGGGACTAGCCTACGAGCAGTACTTC. Residues: CASSLRDPGLAYEQYF.

The chain joins TRBV19 to TRBJ1-1; D unclear. Trimming took off 5 bases at V and 4 bases at J, with 14 bases between the two ends. Per the germline V gene, CDR1 is LNHDA and CDR2 is SQIVND (reference sequence). The CDR3 extends over 14 amino acids. CDR3 sequence: CASSESRATTEAFF. In DNA, the CDR3 is TGTGCCAGTAGTGAGTCGAGGGCCACCACTGAAGCTTTCTTT.

The chain is built from TRBV5-1 and TRBJ1-1; a weak D match, TRBD1 (5 bases). Trimming removed 0 bases at V and 10 bases at J, with 13 bases between. CDR1 and CDR2 from the germline V gene are SGHRS and YFSETQ. This CDR3 has 13 amino acids. CDR3 in DNA: TGCGCCAGCAGCTTGGAGGGCAGGGTGGTAGCTTTCTTT. Protein sequence: CASSLEGRVVAFF.

With regard to this clone: Other nucleotide sequences in the sample specify the same CDR3. The V gene is TRBV12-5, the J gene TRBJ2-7, with no clear D. The CDR3 loop spans 11 amino acids. Germline values: CDR1 LGHNT, CDR2 FRNRAP. Trimming removed 4 bases from V and 6 bases from J, with 7 bases in between. CDR3 sequence: CASGSLSEQYF. The CDR3 DNA reads as TGTGCTAGTGGTTCCCTAAGCGAGCAGTACTTC. Full variable domain (rest looked up from reference TRBV12-5 and TRBJ2-7): DARVTQTPRHKVTEMGQEVTMRCQPILGHNTVFWYRQTMMQGLELLAYFRNRAPLDDSGMPKDRFSAEMPDATLATLKIQPSEPRDSAVYFCASGSLSEQYFGPGTRLTVT.

The rearrangement joins TRBV6-1 to TRBJ1-1; 8 bases map to TRBD1. Germline assignment: CDR1 MNHNS and CDR2 SASEGT. J gave up 5 bases and V 3 bases, and 20 bases lay outside the gene matches. This CDR3 has 19 residues. CDR3 nucleotides: TGTGCCAGCAGTGACGCGTCAAACCAGGGGGCCCTCGGCAGGACTGAAGCTTTCTTT. It specifies CASSDASNQGALGRTEAFF.

The chain has TRBV9 and TRBJ2-2; 14 bases agree with TRBD2. V was clipped by 3 bases and J by 6 bases; unmatched bases: 7. Per germline, CDR1 SGDLS and CDR2 YYNGEE. The length of the CDR3 is 17 residues. Here the CDR3 DNA reads TGTGCCAGCAGCGCGACTAGCGGGAGGGCCAGCGCCGGGGAGCTGTTTTTT. It codes for CASSATSGRASAGELFF.

V and J are TRBV11-1 and TRBJ2-2; 7 nucleotides agree with TRBD2. The V segment lost 2 bases and the J segment 3 bases; nucleotides outside the gene matches: 6. The germline gives CDR1 SGHAT, CDR2 FQDESV (reference sequence). The CDR3 extends over 16 amino acids. CDR3: CASSLLGGGYTGELFF. The CDR3 DNA reads as TGTGCCAGCAGCTTACTCGGCGGGGGATACACCGGGGAGCTGTTTTTT.

The rearrangement uses TRBV7-8 and TRBJ2-7; TRBD1 might be the D (5 bases). Trimming left V 1 base short and J 5 bases short, with 21 bases between. Germline values: CDR1 SGHVS, CDR2 FQNEAQ. The CDR3 spans 17 residues. CDR3 bases: TGTGCCAGCAGCTTAGAAGGCATTTGGCAGGGTTTCCACGAGCAGTACTTC. Translating gives CASSLEGIWQGFHEQYF.

The V gene is TRBV11-3, the J gene TRBJ2-4; D is undetermined. Trimming left V 3 bases short and J 0 bases short, with 12 bases between. The CDR3 runs to 16 residues. CDR1 and CDR2 (germline): SGHNT, YENEEA. CDR3 sequence: CASSFRRLEAKNIQYF. The CDR3, as DNA: TGTGCCAGCAGCTTTCGCAGACTCGAAGCCAAAAACATTCAGTACTTC.

Comment on this clone: The sample contains more than one DNA sequence encoding this CDR3. The chain joins TRBV27 to TRBJ2-7; D may be TRBD1 (5 bases). The germline CDR1 and CDR2 sequences are MNHEY and SMNVEV (reference sequence). This CDR3 is 14 amino acids long. V gave up 2 bases and J gave up 0 bases, with 8 bases separating them. This CDR3 is CASSLRGGSYEQYF. CDR3 in DNA: TGTGCCAGCAGTTTAAGGGGTGGCTCCTACGAGCAGTACTTC.

This clone was counted a single time. The V call is TRBV9, the J call TRBJ2-5; the match to TRBD2 covers 7 bases. Trimming took 4 bases from V and 4 from J; bases not matched to a gene: 10. This CDR3 is 15 amino acids long. Germline V gene lookup returns CDR1 SGDLS and CDR2 YYNGEE. The CDR3 sequence: CASSQEGGGGETQYF. The CDR3 region has the DNA TGTGCCAGCAGCCAAGAGGGTGGCGGGGGAGAGACCCAGTACTTC.